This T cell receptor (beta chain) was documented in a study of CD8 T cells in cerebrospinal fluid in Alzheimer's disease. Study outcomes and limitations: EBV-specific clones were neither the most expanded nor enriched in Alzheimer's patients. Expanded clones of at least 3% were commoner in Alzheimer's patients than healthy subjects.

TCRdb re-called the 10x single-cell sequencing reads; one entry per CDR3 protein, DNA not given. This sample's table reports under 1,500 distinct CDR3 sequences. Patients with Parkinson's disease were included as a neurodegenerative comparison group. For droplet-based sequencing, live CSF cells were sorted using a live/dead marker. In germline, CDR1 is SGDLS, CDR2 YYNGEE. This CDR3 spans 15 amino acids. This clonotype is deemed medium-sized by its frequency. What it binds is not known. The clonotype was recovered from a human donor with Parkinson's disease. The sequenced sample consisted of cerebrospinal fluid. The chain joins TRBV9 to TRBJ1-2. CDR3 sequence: CASSVAVMPNYGYTF.